The 8 T cell receptor beta chains given below trace back to one sample, sequenced in a study of T cells in Graves' hyperthyroidism and ophthalmopathy. The TCR beta CDR3 regions underwent amplification using RNA transcripts as the source. Using the HTBI primer set, a first-round RT-PCR was run on the TCR CDR3. TCRdb re-derived calls from the multiplex PCR reads in MiXCR, one entry per CDR3 protein. The table records 250,000 to 300,000 distinct CDR3 sequences, roughly 13% of them present only once. The sequencing sample was made of blood. Source of these receptors: a woman aged 40 to 50 with Graves' hyperthyroidism.

This clonotype was seen ten or more times. V usage is TRBV11-2 and J usage is TRBJ2-7, with a possible D match to TRBD2 (5 bases). Trimming shortened V by 3 bases and J by 4 bases, and 10 bases separated the two germline ends. This CDR3 is 13 amino acids long. CDR1 is SGHAT, CDR2 FQNNGV, per germline. This CDR3 is CASSLDLTYEQYF. DNA of the CDR3: TGTGCCAGCAGCTTGGACTTAACTTACGAGCAGTACTTC.

This chain connects TRBV20-1 to TRBJ2-3; 12 bases fit TRBD2. Germline lookup yields CDR1 DFQATT and CDR2 SNEGSKA (reference sequence). Germline trimming cut 5 bases from V and 5 bases from J; bases unmatched to any gene: 8. The CDR3 has 15 amino acids. CDR3 in amino acids: CSASGLAGIGDTQYF. The CDR3 DNA follows: TGCAGTGCTTCAGGACTAGCGGGAATTGGAGATACGCAGTATTTT.

The table lists this clonotype with many counts. The V and J genes are TRBV29-1 and TRBJ1-1, with a tentative D call TRBD1 (5 bases). V lost 4 bases and J 0 bases, leaving 15 bases between the germline ends. Germline CDR1 is SQVTM and CDR2 is ANQGSEA. This CDR3 spans 15 amino acids. The CDR3 spells CSVVRGAGMNTEAFF. For the CDR3, the DNA is TGCAGCGTTGTGAGGGGCGCGGGAATGAACACTGAAGCTTTCTTT. Supplemented by reference TRBV29-1 and TRBJ1-1, the full variable domain reads SAVISQKPSRDICQRGTSLTIQCQVDSQVTMMFWYRQQPGQSLTLIATANQGSEATYESGFVIDKFPISRPNLTFSTLTVSNMSPEDSSIYLCSVVRGAGMNTEAFFGQGTRLTVV.

This clonotype was recorded at least ten times. This chain joins TRBV27 and TRBJ2-7; tentative D call: TRBD1 (6 bases). V was clipped by 5 bases and J by 6 bases, with 23 bases between them. The CDR3 length is 16 residues. Germline loops: CDR1 MNHEY, CDR2 SMNVEV (reference sequence). CDR3 nucleotides: TGTGCCAGCAGTACGGGGCTCGGACAGAGGTTCCCCGAGCAGTACTTC. Its translation: CASSTGLGQRFPEQYF.

In this sample, this clonotype turned up many times. The rearrangement joins TRBV28 to TRBJ1-6, with TRBD1 identical over 10 bases. Germline CDR1 is MDHEN and CDR2 is SYDVKM. The CDR3 has 14 amino acids. The V gene end was trimmed by 5 bases and the J gene end by 7 bases; junction bases not matched to a gene: 2. In DNA form, the CDR3 reads TGTGCCAGCAGTGGGGGACAGGGGAATTCACCCCTCCACTTT. Protein: CASSGGQGNSPLHF.

This clonotype was seen many times. The gene calls are TRBV7-2 and TRBJ2-5; no reliable D call. V lost 1 base and J lost 5, with 8 bases in between. The CDR3 is 13 residues long. Looked up from germline, CDR1 is SGHTA and CDR2 is FQGNSA. The CDR3 reads CASSLGVRETQYF. CDR3 sequence (DNA): TGTGCCAGCAGCTTAGGGGTCCGGGAGACCCAGTACTTC.

This clonotype was detected many times. The chain has TRBV20-1 and TRBJ1-2; D is ambiguous. Germline CDR1 is DFQATT and CDR2 is SNEGSKA (reference sequence). The CDR3 totals 14 residues. V lost 3 bases, J lost 8 bases, and 19 bases lay in between. The CDR3, as DNA: TGCAGTGCTAGTTCGACCGCCGCCCGAGGAGGCTACACCTTC. As protein: CSASSTAARGGYTF.

This clonotype turned up a few times. V is TRBV6-5 and J is TRBJ1-2; D is uncertain. Per germline, CDR1 MNHEY and CDR2 SVGAGI. The CDR3 covers 15 residues. Trimming cost V 0 bases and J 0 bases, with 8 bases left between them. CDR3 region: CASSYSVLPNYGYTF. CDR3 coding DNA: TGTGCCAGCAGTTACTCTGTGCTACCTAACTATGGCTACACCTTC.